The 23 T cell receptor beta chains given below trace back to one sample, sequenced in a study of cytomegalovirus exposure and HLA in healthy donors (dated by TCRdb to about 2017). Library preparation was by the immunoSEQ multiplex PCR assay. A mixture of 60 forward primers for TCR Vbeta segments and 13 reverse primers for TCR Jbeta segments was used in the multiplex PCR. TCRdb carries this immuneACCESS record with in-frame sequences only. Its versions omit some clonotypes, under half of them owing to an unresolved V gene in the studies checked, with the rest unexplained. This sample comprises roughly 26,000 clones, 70% of them detected only once. The top ten constitute about 4.7% of the sample. The material sequenced was PBMCs. The receptors were sampled from a woman between 45 and 65 years old in good health and CMV-seronegative.

CDR3 sequence (DNA): TGTGCCAGCAGCCAAGATAGGACTAGCTGGGGCACCGGGGAGCTGTTTTTT. Protein product: CASSQDRTSWGTGELFF. The chain uses TRBV14 and TRBJ2-2; 8 nucleotides line up with TRBD2. After removal of 0 bases from V and 4 bases from J, the junction contained 7 bases not matched to a gene. CDR1 and CDR2 from the germline V gene are SGHDN and FVKESK. This CDR3 region has 17 residues.

V and J are TRBV14 and TRBJ1-1; tentative D call: TRBD1 (6 bases). Trimming removed 8 bases at V and 0 bases at J, with 16 bases between. This CDR3 spans 15 amino acids. Germline V gene sequence: CDR1 SGHDN, CDR2 FVKESK. CDR3 amino acids: CASGGQLGMNTEAFF. CDR3 DNA: TGTGCCAGCGGGGGCCAACTCGGTATGAACACTGAAGCTTTCTTT.

This clone was found a few times. V gene TRBV18 combines with J gene TRBJ2-3; 11 nucleotides align to TRBD2. With 3 bases clipped from V and 4 bases from J, the junction kept 6 bases outside the gene matches. The germline V gene has CDR1 KGHSH and CDR2 LQKENI. This CDR3 spans 16 amino acids. DNA of the CDR3: TGTGCCAGCTCACCCGGAACTAGCGGGAGCGCAGATACGCAGTATTTT. Translated, it gives CASSPGTSGSADTQYF.

This sequence joins TRBV19 and TRBJ1-5; tentative D call: TRBD1 (5 bases). The length of the CDR3 is 15 residues. The germline CDR1 and CDR2 sequences are LNHDA and SQIVND (reference sequence). V was pared by 3 bases and J by 1 base, with 10 bases between. The CDR3 spells CASSIEGLSNQPQHF. CDR3 nucleotides: TGTGCCAGTAGTATTGAGGGACTCAGCAATCAGCCCCAGCATTTT.

The chain couples TRBV6-5 to TRBJ1-6, with D hard to call. Germline V CDR1 and CDR2: MNHEY, SVGAGI. The CDR3 covers 15 residues. The V end was cut by 6 bases, the J end by 9 bases, with 18 bases between. The CDR3 region is CASSPGGIRGSPLHF. The DNA for the CDR3 is TGTGCCAGCAGCCCCGGAGGGATCCGTGGTTCACCCCTCCACTTT.

This sequence joins TRBV25-1 and TRBJ2-1; 9 nucleotides match TRBD1. Germline CDR1 MGHDK, CDR2 SYGVNS. The CDR3 loop spans 14 amino acids. The ends lost 7 bases at V and 3 bases at J; junction bases unmatched: 4. The CDR3 sequence: CASTLGQGYNEQFF. For the CDR3, the DNA is TGTGCCAGCACCCTGGGACAGGGCTACAATGAGCAGTTCTTC.

This clone has only a few counts. The gene calls are TRBV9 and TRBJ1-1; 9 positions agree with TRBD1. J gave up 4 bases and V 3 bases, and 13 bases lay outside the gene matches. The CDR3 loop spans 17 amino acids. Germline values: CDR1 SGDLS, CDR2 YYNGEE. The CDR3 bases are TGTGCCAGCAGCGCTCTTCCCCAAGGGACAGGGCGCACTGAAGCTTTCTTT. The encoded protein is CASSALPQGTGRTEAFF.

The gene calls are TRBV15 and TRBJ2-6, with TRBD1 identical over 9 bases. The CDR3 spans 16 residues. The J segment lost 0 bases and the V segment lost 5 bases, leaving 2 bases of the junction unmatched. The germline V gene has CDR1 LNHNV and CDR2 YYDKDF (reference sequence). The CDR3 here is CATSRTGASGANVLTF. For the CDR3, the DNA is TGTGCCACCAGCCGGACAGGGGCCTCTGGGGCCAACGTCCTGACTTTC.

The chain joins TRBV7-2 to TRBJ1-4; 8 nucleotides line up with TRBD1. CDR1 is SGHTA, CDR2 FQGNSA, per germline. The CDR3 spans 14 residues. V was clipped by 4 bases and J by 7 bases; unmatched bases: 5. The CDR3 here is CASSSTGTGEKLFF. DNA of the CDR3: TGTGCCAGCAGCTCTACCGGGACAGGTGAAAAACTGTTTTTT.

The chain carries TRBV5-5 and TRBJ1-5; no firm D call. Trimming took 5 bases from V and 7 from J, leaving 10 bases between them. CDR1 and CDR2 from the germline V gene are SGHKS and YYEKEE (reference sequence). The CDR3 covers 12 residues. The CDR3 coding sequence is TGTGCCAGCAGGTACTCTGCCCAGCCCCAGCATTTT. Its protein is CASRYSAQPQHF. Together with reference TRBV5-5 and TRBJ1-5, the CDR3 gives the full variable domain: DAGVTQSPTHLIKTRGQQVTLRCSPISGHKSVSWYQQVLGQGPQFIFQYYEKEERGRGNFPDRFSARQFPNYSSELNVNALLLGDSALYLCASRYSAQPQHFGDGTRLSIL.

CDR3 in amino acids: CASSQDPGGEVSGANVLTF. DNA of the CDR3: TGCGCCAGCAGCCAAGATCCCGGGGGAGAAGTCTCTGGGGCCAACGTCCTGACTTTC. V and J are TRBV4-1 and TRBJ2-6; TRBD2 might be the D (6 bases). The CDR3 has 19 amino acids. Trimming stripped 0 bases from V and 0 bases from J, with 15 bases between. Germline V gene data show CDR1 as MGHRA and CDR2 as YSYEKL.

In its sample, this clone was seen once. The CDR3, as DNA: TGTGCCAGCAGTTTACGAGGCATTTATGGCTACACCTTC. Its protein is CASSLRGIYGYTF. The chain employs TRBV28 and TRBJ1-2; unclear D gene. The germline V gene encodes CDR1 MDHEN and CDR2 SYDVKM. Trimming pared 2 bases from V and 5 bases from J, leaving 9 bases between. The CDR3 totals 13 residues.

The genes are TRBV5-6 and TRBJ1-5, with D possibly TRBD1 on 6 matching bases. Germline assignment: CDR1 SGHDT and CDR2 YYEEEE. This CDR3 has 16 amino acids. Deletions cut 0 bases from V and 3 bases from J, with 13 bases between. The CDR3 DNA reads as TGTGCCAGCAGCTTGGCCACGACAGGTACCAATCAGCCCCAGCATTTT. Protein: CASSLATTGTNQPQHF.

The chain couples TRBV7-8 to TRBJ2-7, with 7 bases lining up with TRBD1. Trimming took 6 bases from V and 1 from J; bases not matched to a gene: 9. This CDR3 has 15 residues. Per germline, CDR1 SGHVS and CDR2 FQNEAQ. CDR3 amino acids: CASRRTGDVSYEQYF. As DNA, the CDR3 is TGTGCCAGCAGACGGACAGGCGACGTTTCCTACGAGCAGTACTTC.

The chain employs TRBV5-8 and TRBJ2-3; D is unresolved. CDR3 length: 14 residues. Deletions cut 2 bases from V and 3 bases from J, with 10 bases between. CDR1 and CDR2 (germline): SGHTS, YDEGEE. The CDR3 bases are TGTGCCAGCAGCTTCGCCCCGGGTACAGATACGCAGTATTTT. Translated: CASSFAPGTDTQYF.

J is TRBJ2-3 and V is TRBV5-1, with 8 nucleotides matching TRBD1. The CDR3 is made up of 13 amino acids. Germline trimming cut 3 bases from V and 6 bases from J; bases unmatched to any gene: 3. Germline V CDR1 and CDR2: SGHRS, YFSETQ. This CDR3 reads CASSSDREDTQYF. The CDR3 region has the DNA TGCGCCAGCAGCTCGGACAGGGAGGATACGCAGTATTTT.

The sample holds a few counts of this clone. The chain has TRBV6-5 and TRBJ1-2, with D tentatively TRBD1 (6 bases). The CDR3 is 15 amino acids. V was shortened by 6 bases and J by 4 bases, with 18 bases between the two germline ends. Germline-derived CDR1 and CDR2 are MNHEY and SVGAGI. The CDR3 sequence is CASRLLDSDSYGYTF. CDR3 in DNA: TGTGCCAGCAGATTACTGGACAGCGATTCCTATGGCTACACCTTC.

The V call is TRBV6-5, the J call TRBJ2-2; TRBD1 might be the D (5 bases). V gave up 4 bases and J gave up 7 bases, with 10 bases separating them. This CDR3 spans 13 amino acids. Germline assignment: CDR1 MNHEY and CDR2 SVGAGI. The CDR3, as DNA: TGTGCCAGCAGTTTGGGCCAGGGCGGGGAGCTGTTTTTT. Protein: CASSLGQGGELFF.

V usage is TRBV5-1 and J usage is TRBJ2-2; no reliable D call. The CDR3 loop spans 14 amino acids. V dropped 0 bases and J dropped 5 bases, with 8 bases sitting between them. CDR1 and CDR2 (germline): SGHRS, YFSETQ. The chain's CDR3 is CASSLVLGTGELFF. CDR3 in DNA: TGCGCCAGCAGCTTGGTACTCGGGACCGGGGAGCTGTTTTTT.

The CDR3 region has the DNA TGTGCCAGCAGCCAAGAATCATCCGAACTTATTACGCAGTATTTT. It is translated as CASSQESSELITQYF. This rearrangement joins TRBV4-2 to TRBJ2-3; D is unresolved. Germline-derived CDR1 and CDR2 are LGHNA and YNFKEQ. The CDR3 length is 15 residues. The germline V and J ends were trimmed by 0 bases and 8 bases, with 15 bases remaining between them.

This sequence joins TRBV29-1 and TRBJ2-5, with TRBD1 as a possible D gene (6 bases). CDR1 is SQVTM, CDR2 ANQGSEA, per germline. The germline V and J ends were trimmed by 6 bases and 1 base, with 12 bases remaining between them. The CDR3 is made up of 13 amino acids. The CDR3 protein is CSVLQGSQETQYF. In nucleotides, the CDR3 is TGCAGCGTCCTACAGGGTTCCCAAGAGACCCAGTACTTC.

The CDR3 DNA follows: TGTGCCAGCAGCTTGACCTCTAGGACAGATACGCAGTATTTT. Translated, it gives CASSLTSRTDTQYF. The rearrangement joins TRBV5-6 to TRBJ2-3; D is unresolved. Germline CDR1 is SGHDT and CDR2 is YYEEEE. This CDR3 is 14 amino acids long. Deletions cut 1 base from V and 3 bases from J, with 9 bases between.

The CDR3 bases are TGTGCCAGCAGGGAGGACAGTGCGAACACCGGGGAGCTGTTTTTT. Residues: CASREDSANTGELFF. The chain has TRBV6-6 and TRBJ2-2; possibly TRBD1 for D (6 bases). The CDR3 has 15 residues. Germline CDR1 MNHNY, CDR2 SVGAGI (reference sequence). V shed 6 bases and J shed 0 bases, with 11 bases lying between them.